The sequence of this T cell receptor (beta chain) was determined in a study of cytomegalovirus exposure and HLA in healthy donors (TCRdb year 2017). Regarding the research as a whole: A later analysis indicated that the 95 to 150 validation repertoires were generated on the platform also employed for the 700 or so repertoires of the first cohort. Besides the first cohort of approximately 670 subjects, a separate validation cohort made up of over 100 different subjects was used. The study aimed to test whether signatures of past pathogen exposure could be identified by cataloging public T cell receptors. High-throughput TCR immunosequencing, statistical association of individual TCRs with disease status, and machine learning were combined to predict cytomegalovirus infection status.

Counted from cysteine to phenylalanine, this CDR3 has 14 amino acids. The sequence is cut down to CDR3 DNA, 42 bases in frame from base 1. Looking up the germline V gene yields CDR1 SNHLY and CDR2 FYNNEI. At the junction V is shortened by 4 bases and J by 2 bases, with 12 bases in between. The donors were included in the validation cohort of 100 to 150 subjects, a group kept apart from the roughly 700-subject first cohort. Of note for this clone: Its antigen is not yet known. No base quality information exists; no much larger clone differs at one position.

The study at large found these results: A later analysis found that TCRs clustered in the first cohort also tended to co-occur in the 95 to 150 validation repertoires, with 90% to 95% of cluster scores above 0. It was suggested by the authors that the approach could potentially be generalized to other disease states and immunological phenotypes. In the study, approximately 150 TCR beta chains were listed as associated with cytomegalovirus. In vitro tests confirmed that a few of the cytomegalovirus-associated TCR beta chains recognize cytomegalovirus antigens. The classifier was reported to diagnose cytomegalovirus status with high specificity and sensitivity in both the original cohort and the validation cohort. Most TCR sequences were seen in very few donors, while some public TCRs were found in many individuals. A later analysis had no HLA typing for the validation cohort, so co-occurrence there was scored across all 110 or so repertoires.

Library generation was performed with the immunoSEQ multiplex PCR assay. The paper's data handling went like this. A statistical classification framework was built for diagnosing cytomegalovirus status from the catalog of TCR beta chain sequences. TCRdb limited this immuneACCESS table to in-frame rearrangements with V and J called. A share of clones is missing; checked studies link under half to unresolved V genes, and the rest is unexplained. From that table come the V and J calls and clone size; the DNA was used to work out D and trimming. A total of tens of thousands of clones appear in this sample, approximately 94% of them only once. Clones ranked in the top ten supply around 1.5% of the sample.

What was sequenced was PBMCs. This TCR was sampled from a man younger than 30 in good health and CMV-seropositive. The sequence is built from TRBV2 and TRBJ2-7, and perhaps TRBD1 as D gene, on 5 matching bases. Here the CDR3 is given as CASSAYRTTYEQYF. The nucleotide sequence is TGTGCCAGCAGTGCTTACAGGACAACCTACGAGCAGTACTTC.